This T cell receptor beta chain stems from a study of T cells in Graves' hyperthyroidism and ophthalmopathy. A note on this clonotype: Its antigen is not known.

With a duration under 2 months, the hyperthyroidism was newly diagnosed in patients aged 18 to 65. RNA transcripts were the template for amplifying TCR beta CDR3 regions. TCR CDR3 regions were first amplified by RT-PCR with HTBI primers. One entry per CDR3 protein, called by TCRdb with MiXCR from the multiplex PCR reads. The data hold under 450,000 distinct CDR3 sequences, with less than 20% observed a single time. Germline V gives CDR1 SGHTA, CDR2 FQGNSA. CDR3 size: 13 residues. V lost 6 bases and J lost 5, with 14 bases in between. Study-wide results and limits: Among clonotypes expanded in thyroid above 0.001, most were also found in blood.

The sequence came from a woman aged 18 to 35 with Graves' hyperthyroidism. The chain is built from TRBV7-2 and TRBJ2-7; a possible D gene is TRBD2 (6 bases). Sequenced input: blood. The chain's CDR3 is CASRLGRMNEQYF. The CDR3 DNA is TGTGCCAGCAGATTGGGGAGGATGAACGAGCAGTACTTC.